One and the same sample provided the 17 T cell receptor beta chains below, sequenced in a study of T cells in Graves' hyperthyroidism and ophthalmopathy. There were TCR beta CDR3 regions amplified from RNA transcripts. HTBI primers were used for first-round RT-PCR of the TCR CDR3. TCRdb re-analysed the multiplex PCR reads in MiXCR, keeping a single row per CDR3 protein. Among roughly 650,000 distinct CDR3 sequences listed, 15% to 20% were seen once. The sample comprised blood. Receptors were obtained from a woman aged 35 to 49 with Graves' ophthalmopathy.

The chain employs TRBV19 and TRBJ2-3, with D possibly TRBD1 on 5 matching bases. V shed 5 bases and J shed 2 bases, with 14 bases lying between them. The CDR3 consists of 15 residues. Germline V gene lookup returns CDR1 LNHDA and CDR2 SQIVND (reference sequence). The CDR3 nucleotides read TGTGCCAGTAGTTACGACAGAGTTCTCACAGATACGCAGTATTTT. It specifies CASSYDRVLTDTQYF.

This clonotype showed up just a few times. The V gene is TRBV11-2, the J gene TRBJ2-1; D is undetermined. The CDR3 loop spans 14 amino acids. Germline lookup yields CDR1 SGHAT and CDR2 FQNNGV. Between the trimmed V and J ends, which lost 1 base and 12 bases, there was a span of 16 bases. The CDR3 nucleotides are TGTGCCAGCAGCTTAGTATATCCTCCACCCGGGCAGTTCTTC. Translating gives CASSLVYPPPGQFF.

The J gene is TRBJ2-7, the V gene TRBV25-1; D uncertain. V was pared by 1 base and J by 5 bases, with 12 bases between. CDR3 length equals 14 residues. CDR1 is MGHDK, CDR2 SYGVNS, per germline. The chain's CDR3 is CASSESGLDDEQYF. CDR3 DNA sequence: TGTGCCAGCAGTGAATCGGGCCTAGATGACGAGCAGTACTTC.

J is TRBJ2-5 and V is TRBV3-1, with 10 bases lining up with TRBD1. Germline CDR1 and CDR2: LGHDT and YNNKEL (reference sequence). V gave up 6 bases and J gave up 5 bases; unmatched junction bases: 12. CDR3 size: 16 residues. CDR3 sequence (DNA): TGTGCCAGCAGTACATCCTCGACAGGGGGCTACGAGACCCAGTACTTC. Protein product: CASSTSSTGGYETQYF.

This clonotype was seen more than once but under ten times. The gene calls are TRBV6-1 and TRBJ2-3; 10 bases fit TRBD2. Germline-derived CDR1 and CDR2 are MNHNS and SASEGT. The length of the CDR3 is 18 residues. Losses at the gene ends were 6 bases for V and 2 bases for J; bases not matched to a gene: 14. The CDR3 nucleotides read TGTGCCAGCAGACAATTTGGGGGGAGCGGGAGGGCCACAGATACGCAGTATTTT. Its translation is CASRQFGGSGRATDTQYF.

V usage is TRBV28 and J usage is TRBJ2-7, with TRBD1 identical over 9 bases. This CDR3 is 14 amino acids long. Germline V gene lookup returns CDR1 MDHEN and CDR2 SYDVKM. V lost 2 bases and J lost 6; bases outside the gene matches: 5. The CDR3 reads CASSLGTGRLEQYF. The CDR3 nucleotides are TGTGCCAGCAGTTTAGGGACAGGGAGGCTCGAGCAGTACTTC.

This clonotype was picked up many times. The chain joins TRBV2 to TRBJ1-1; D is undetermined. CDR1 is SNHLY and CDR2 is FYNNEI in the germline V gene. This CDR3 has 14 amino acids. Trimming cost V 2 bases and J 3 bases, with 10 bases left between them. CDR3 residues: CASSESQEHTEAFF. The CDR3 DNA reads TGTGCCAGCAGTGAATCGCAGGAACACACTGAAGCTTTCTTT.

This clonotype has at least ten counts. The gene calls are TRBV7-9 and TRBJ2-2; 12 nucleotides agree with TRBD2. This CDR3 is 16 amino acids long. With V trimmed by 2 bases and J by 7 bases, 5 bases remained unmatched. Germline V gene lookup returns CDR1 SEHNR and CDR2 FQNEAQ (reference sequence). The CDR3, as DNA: TGTGCCAGCAGCTTACCGACTAGCGGGAGTATCGGGGAGCTGTTTTTT. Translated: CASSLPTSGSIGELFF.

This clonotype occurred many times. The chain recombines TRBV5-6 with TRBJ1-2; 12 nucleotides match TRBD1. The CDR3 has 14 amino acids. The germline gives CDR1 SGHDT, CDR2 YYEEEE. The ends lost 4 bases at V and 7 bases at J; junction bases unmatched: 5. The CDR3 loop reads CASSPGQGARGYTF. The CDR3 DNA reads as TGTGCCAGCAGCCCGGGACAGGGGGCGCGTGGCTACACCTTC.

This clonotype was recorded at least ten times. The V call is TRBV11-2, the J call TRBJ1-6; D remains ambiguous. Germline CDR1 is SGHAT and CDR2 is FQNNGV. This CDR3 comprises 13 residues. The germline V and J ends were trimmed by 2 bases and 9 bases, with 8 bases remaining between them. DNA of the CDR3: TGTGCCAGCAGCTTAACCGATGTTTCACCCCTCCACTTT. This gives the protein CASSLTDVSPLHF.

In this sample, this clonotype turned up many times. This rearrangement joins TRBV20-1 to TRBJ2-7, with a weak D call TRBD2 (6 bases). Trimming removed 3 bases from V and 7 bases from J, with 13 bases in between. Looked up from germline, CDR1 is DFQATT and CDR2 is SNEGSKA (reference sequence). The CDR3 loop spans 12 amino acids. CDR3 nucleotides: TGCAGTGCTAGGGGGGGACCCTCGGAGCAGTACTTC. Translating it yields CSARGGPSEQYF.

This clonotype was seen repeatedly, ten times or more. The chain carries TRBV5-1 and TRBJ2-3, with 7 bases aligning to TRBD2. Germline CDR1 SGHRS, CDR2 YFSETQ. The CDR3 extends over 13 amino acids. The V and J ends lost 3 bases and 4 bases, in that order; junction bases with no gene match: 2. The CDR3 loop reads CASSSRGADTQYF. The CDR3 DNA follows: TGCGCCAGCAGCTCTCGGGGGGCAGATACGCAGTATTTT. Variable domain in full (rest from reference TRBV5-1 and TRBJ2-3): KAGVTQTPRYLIKTRGQQVTLSCSPISGHRSVSWYQQTPGQGLQFLFEYFSETQRNKGNFPGRFSGRQFSNSRSEMNVSTLELGDSALYLCASSSRGADTQYFGPGTRLTVL.

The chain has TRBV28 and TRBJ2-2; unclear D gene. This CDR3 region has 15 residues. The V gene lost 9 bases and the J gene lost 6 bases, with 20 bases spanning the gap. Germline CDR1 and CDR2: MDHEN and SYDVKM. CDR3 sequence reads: CARSARPLRSGELFF. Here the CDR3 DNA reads TGTGCCAGAAGTGCACGGCCCTTGAGATCCGGGGAGCTGTTTTTT.

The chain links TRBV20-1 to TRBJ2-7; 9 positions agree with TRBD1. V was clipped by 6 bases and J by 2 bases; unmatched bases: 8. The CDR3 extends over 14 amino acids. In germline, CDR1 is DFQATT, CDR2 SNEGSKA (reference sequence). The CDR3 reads CSAIPGTGPYEQYF. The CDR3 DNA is TGCAGTGCAATCCCCGGGACAGGGCCCTACGAGCAGTACTTC.

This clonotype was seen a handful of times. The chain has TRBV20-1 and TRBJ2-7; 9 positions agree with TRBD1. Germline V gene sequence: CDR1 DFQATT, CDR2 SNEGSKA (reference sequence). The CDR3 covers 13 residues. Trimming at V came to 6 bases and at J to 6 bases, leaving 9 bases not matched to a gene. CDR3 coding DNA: TGCAGTGCCCCGAAGACAGGGGGTTCCGAGCAGTACTTC. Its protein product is CSAPKTGGSEQYF.

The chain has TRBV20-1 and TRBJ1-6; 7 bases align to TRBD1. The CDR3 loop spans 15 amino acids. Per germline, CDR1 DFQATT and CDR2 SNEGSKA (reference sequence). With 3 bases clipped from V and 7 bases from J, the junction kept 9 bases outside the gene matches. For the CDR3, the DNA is TGCAGTGCTAGGCAGGGGGGATTAGAAAATTCACCCCTCCACTTT. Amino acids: CSARQGGLENSPLHF.

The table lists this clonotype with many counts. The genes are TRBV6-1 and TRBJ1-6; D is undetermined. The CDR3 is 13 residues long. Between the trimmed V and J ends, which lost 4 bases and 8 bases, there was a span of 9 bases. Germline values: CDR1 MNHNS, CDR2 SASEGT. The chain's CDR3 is CASSVGEDSPLHF. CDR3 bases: TGTGCCAGCAGTGTGGGCGAGGATTCACCCCTCCACTTT.